The 10 T cell receptor beta chains below all came from one sample that was sequenced in a study of OX40 agonist ivuxolimab in advanced cancers. Profiling relied on immunoSEQ multiplex PCR, and the TCRdb table lists in-frame clones only, not all of them. The profile covers 20,000 to 25,000 clones, with nearly 85% appearing a single time and 20% to 25% taken by the ten largest. The source material was CD4+ or CD8+ T cells sorted from blood, sampled in a trial of the OX40 agonist ivuxolimab. Receptor source: an adult with an advanced solid tumor such as melanoma, head and neck, liver or kidney cancer.

This sequence joins TRBV5-5 and TRBJ1-5; D perhaps matches TRBD1 (5 bases). Trimming pared 4 bases from V and 0 bases from J, leaving 14 bases between. Germline V gene lookup returns CDR1 SGHKS and CDR2 YYEKEE (reference sequence). The CDR3 has 16 amino acids. Here the CDR3 reads CASSQGTDYSNQPQHF. The CDR3 nucleotides read TGTGCCAGCAGCCAAGGGACCGATTATAGCAATCAGCCCCAGCATTTT.

In its sample, this clone was seen once. The chain uses TRBV7-9 and TRBJ1-2; D remains ambiguous. The CDR3 has 13 residues. Per germline, CDR1 SEHNR and CDR2 FQNEAQ (reference sequence). Trimming removed 1 base at V and 4 bases at J, with 7 bases between. CDR3 residues: CASSLGGIYGYTF. The DNA of the CDR3 is TGTGCCAGCAGCTTAGGCGGGATCTATGGCTACACCTTC.

This sequence joins TRBV27 and TRBJ2-1, with TRBD2 matching over 8 bases. The CDR3 runs 13 residues. Germline V gene data show CDR1 as MNHEY and CDR2 as SMNVEV (reference sequence). V was clipped by 6 bases and J by 6 bases; unmatched bases: 4. The CDR3 loop is CASRPGGGNEQFF. CDR3 DNA: TGTGCCAGCAGGCCGGGAGGGGGCAATGAGCAGTTCTTC.

The V call is TRBV2, the J call TRBJ1-1, with D possibly TRBD1 on 5 matching bases. The germline gives CDR1 SNHLY, CDR2 FYNNEI. V was cut by 2 bases and J by 6 bases, with 7 bases left in between. This CDR3 has 12 residues. In DNA form, the CDR3 reads TGTGCCAGCAGTGAATCGGGGGCTGAAGCTTTCTTT. It specifies CASSESGAEAFF.

This chain connects TRBV2 to TRBJ1-4; D not resolved. Germline CDR1 and CDR2: SNHLY and FYNNEI. Trimming stripped 4 bases from V and 0 bases from J, with 9 bases between. The CDR3 totals 15 residues. In DNA form, the CDR3 reads TGTGCCAGCAGTGCGGGTCTCCCAACTAATGAAAAACTGTTTTTT. Protein product: CASSAGLPTNEKLFF.

The CDR3 loop is CASSSGQGRGTQYF. The CDR3 nucleotides read TGTGCCAGCAGTTCAGGACAGGGGAGAGGGACCCAGTACTTC. The gene calls are TRBV28 and TRBJ2-5; TRBD1 matches at 9 bases. V shed 4 bases, J shed 7 bases, and the junction held 7 bases outside the gene matches. This CDR3 contains 14 residues. In germline, CDR1 is MDHEN, CDR2 SYDVKM.

The V call is TRBV5-1, the J call TRBJ2-2; D might be TRBD1 (6 bases). Germline lookup yields CDR1 SGHRS and CDR2 YFSETQ. The CDR3 sequence is 16 residues long. Trimming removed 0 bases at V and 4 bases at J, with 13 bases between. CDR3: CASSLVPGDSTGELFF. In nucleotides, the CDR3 is TGCGCCAGCAGCTTGGTGCCAGGGGATAGCACCGGGGAGCTGTTTTTT. The full variable domain, completed using reference TRBV5-1 and TRBJ2-2, is KAGVTQTPRYLIKTRGQQVTLSCSPISGHRSVSWYQQTPGQGLQFLFEYFSETQRNKGNFPGRFSGRQFSNSRSEMNVSTLELGDSALYLCASSLVPGDSTGELFFGEGSRLTVL.

The chain is built from TRBV6-1 and TRBJ1-1, with D perhaps TRBD1 (5 bases). Trimming took off 1 base at V and 6 bases at J, with 9 bases between the two ends. Germline V lookup: CDR1 MNHNS, CDR2 SASEGT. CDR3 length: 13 amino acids. This chain's CDR3 is CASSEGDPAEAFF. As DNA, the CDR3 is TGTGCCAGCAGTGAAGGGGACCCCGCTGAAGCTTTCTTT.

The chain employs TRBV19 and TRBJ1-1; D unclear. CDR1 LNHDA and CDR2 SQIVND come from the germline V gene (reference sequence). This CDR3 is built from 11 residues. V lost 5 bases to trimming and J lost 5 bases, with 6 bases between them. The CDR3 nucleotides read TGTGCCAGTAGTGGTGGAACTGAAGCTTTCTTT. Protein sequence: CASSGGTEAFF. The variable domain in full, with the rest retrieved from reference TRBV19 and TRBJ1-1, is DGGITQSPKYLFRKEGQNVTLSCEQNLNHDAMYWYRQDPGQGLRLIYYSQIVNDFQKGDIAEGYSVSREKKESFPLTVTSAQKNPTAFYLCASSGGTEAFFGQGTRLTVV.

This clone appeared a single time. The V and J genes are TRBV5-1 and TRBJ1-1, with 8 bases identical to TRBD1. V lost 10 bases, J lost 4 bases, and 9 bases stayed unmatched. This CDR3 is 13 amino acids long. Germline values: CDR1 SGHRS, CDR2 YFSETQ. The CDR3 DNA is TGCGCCTCCGAGGGTGACAGGGGCACTGAAGCTTTCTTT. This encodes CASEGDRGTEAFF.